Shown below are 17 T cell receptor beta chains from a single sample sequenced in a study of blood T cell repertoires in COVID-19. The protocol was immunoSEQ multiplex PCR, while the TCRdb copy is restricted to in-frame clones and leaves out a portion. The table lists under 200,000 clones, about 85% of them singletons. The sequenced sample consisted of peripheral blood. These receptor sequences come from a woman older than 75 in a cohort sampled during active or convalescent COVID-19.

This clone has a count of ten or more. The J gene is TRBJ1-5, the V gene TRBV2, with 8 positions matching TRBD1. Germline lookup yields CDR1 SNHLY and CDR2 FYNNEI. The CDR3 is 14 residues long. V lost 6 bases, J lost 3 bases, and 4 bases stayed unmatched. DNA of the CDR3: TGTGCCAGCAGCGGACAGGGCAACAATCAGCCCCAGCATTTT. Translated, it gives CASSGQGNNQPQHF.

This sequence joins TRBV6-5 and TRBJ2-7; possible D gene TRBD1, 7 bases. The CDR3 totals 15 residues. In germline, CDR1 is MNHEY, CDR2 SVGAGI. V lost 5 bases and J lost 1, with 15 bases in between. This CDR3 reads CASSRGGGVSYEQYF. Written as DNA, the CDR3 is TGTGCCAGCAGTCGAGGGGGCGGGGTGTCCTACGAGCAGTACTTC.

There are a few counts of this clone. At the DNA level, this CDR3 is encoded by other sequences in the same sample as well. The CDR3 bases are TGCGCCAGCAGCTTCAGACAGGGGCAAGAGACCCAGTACTTC. Translated: CASSFRQGQETQYF. The rearrangement links TRBV5-1 to TRBJ2-5, with 8 bases lining up with TRBD1. J was trimmed by 2 bases and V by 2 bases; bases with no gene match: 2. Germline CDR1 reads SGHRS; CDR2 reads YFSETQ. The CDR3 has 14 residues.

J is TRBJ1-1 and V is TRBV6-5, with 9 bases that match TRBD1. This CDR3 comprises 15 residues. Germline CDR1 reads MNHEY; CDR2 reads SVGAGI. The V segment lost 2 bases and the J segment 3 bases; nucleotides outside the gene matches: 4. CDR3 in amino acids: CASSYPGTGYTEAFF. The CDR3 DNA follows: TGTGCCAGCAGTTACCCCGGGACAGGGTACACTGAAGCTTTCTTT.

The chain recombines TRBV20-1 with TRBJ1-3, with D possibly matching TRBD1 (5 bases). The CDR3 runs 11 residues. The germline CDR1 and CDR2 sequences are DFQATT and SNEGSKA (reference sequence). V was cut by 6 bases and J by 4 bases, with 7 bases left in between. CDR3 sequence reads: CSAEGGNTIYF. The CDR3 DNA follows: TGCAGTGCGGAGGGGGGAAACACCATATATTTT.

CDR3: CASSALGGGNNYGYTF. CDR3 nucleotide sequence: TGTGCCAGCAGCGCCCTAGGTGGAGGTAACAACTATGGCTACACCTTC. The chain couples TRBV3-1 (or the pseudogene TRBV3-2) to TRBJ1-2; D is unclear. This CDR3 has 16 residues. Looked up from germline, CDR1 is LGHDT and CDR2 is YNNKEL (reference sequence). The V end lost 5 bases, the J end lost 2 bases, and 18 bases lay between the germline ends.

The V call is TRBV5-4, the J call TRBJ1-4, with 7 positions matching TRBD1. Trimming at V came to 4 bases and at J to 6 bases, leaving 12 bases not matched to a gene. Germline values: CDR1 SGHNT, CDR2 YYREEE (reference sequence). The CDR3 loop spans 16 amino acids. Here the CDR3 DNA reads TGTGCCAGCAGCGGGGGACTCCTACAGGGGCATGAAAAACTGTTTTTT. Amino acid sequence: CASSGGLLQGHEKLFF. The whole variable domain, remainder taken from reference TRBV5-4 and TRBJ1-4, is ETGVTQSPTHLIKTRGQQVTLRCSSQSGHNTVSWYQQALGQGPQFIFQYYREEENGRGNFPPRFSGLQFPNYSSELNVNALELDDSALYLCASSGGLLQGHEKLFFGSGTQLSVL.

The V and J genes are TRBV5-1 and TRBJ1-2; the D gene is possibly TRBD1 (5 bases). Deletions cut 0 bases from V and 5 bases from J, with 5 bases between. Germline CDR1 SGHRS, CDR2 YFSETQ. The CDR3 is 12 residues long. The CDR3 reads CASSLAGYGYTF. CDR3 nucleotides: TGCGCCAGCAGCTTGGCAGGGTATGGCTACACCTTC.

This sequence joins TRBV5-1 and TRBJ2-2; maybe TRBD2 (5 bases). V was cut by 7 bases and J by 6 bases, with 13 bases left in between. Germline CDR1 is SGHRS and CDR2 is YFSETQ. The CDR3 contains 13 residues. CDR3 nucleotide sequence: TGCGCCAGCGAGGGTCCGCAAGCCGGGGAGCTGTTTTTT. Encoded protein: CASEGPQAGELFF.

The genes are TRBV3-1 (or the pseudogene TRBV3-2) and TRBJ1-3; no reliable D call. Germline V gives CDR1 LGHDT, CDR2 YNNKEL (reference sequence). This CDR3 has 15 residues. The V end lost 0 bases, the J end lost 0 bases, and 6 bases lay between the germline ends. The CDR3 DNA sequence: TGTGCCAGCAGCCAAGATTACAACTCTGGAAACACCATATATTTT. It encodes CASSQDYNSGNTIYF.

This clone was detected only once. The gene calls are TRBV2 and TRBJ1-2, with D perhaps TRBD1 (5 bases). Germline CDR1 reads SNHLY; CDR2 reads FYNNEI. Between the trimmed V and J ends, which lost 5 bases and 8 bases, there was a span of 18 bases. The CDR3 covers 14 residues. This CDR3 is CASSPRSIRGGYTF. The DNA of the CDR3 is TGTGCCAGCAGTCCCCGATCTATTAGGGGCGGCTACACCTTC.

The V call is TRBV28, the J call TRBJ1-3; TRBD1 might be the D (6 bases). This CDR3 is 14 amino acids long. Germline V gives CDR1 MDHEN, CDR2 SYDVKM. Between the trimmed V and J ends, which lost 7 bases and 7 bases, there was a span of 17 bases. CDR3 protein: CASTPGGQWNTIYF. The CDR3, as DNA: TGTGCCAGCACTCCGGGGGGCCAATGGAACACCATATATTTT.

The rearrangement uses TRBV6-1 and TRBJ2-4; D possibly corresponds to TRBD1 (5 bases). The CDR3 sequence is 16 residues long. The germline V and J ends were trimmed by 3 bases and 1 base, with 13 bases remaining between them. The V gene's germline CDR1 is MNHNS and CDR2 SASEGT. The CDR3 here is CASSDWGIRAKNIQYF. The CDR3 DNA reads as TGTGCCAGCAGTGATTGGGGCATCCGGGCCAAAAACATTCAGTACTTC.

CDR3 loop: CASSLDGGGFREQFF. The DNA for the CDR3 is TGTGCCAGCAGCTTGGACGGGGGGGGATTTCGGGAGCAGTTCTTC. This chain joins TRBV5-4 and TRBJ2-1; the match to TRBD2 covers 8 bases. V dropped 0 bases and J dropped 10; count of bases not matched to a gene: 9. The CDR3 sequence is 15 residues long. Germline CDR1 is SGHNT and CDR2 is YYREEE (reference sequence).

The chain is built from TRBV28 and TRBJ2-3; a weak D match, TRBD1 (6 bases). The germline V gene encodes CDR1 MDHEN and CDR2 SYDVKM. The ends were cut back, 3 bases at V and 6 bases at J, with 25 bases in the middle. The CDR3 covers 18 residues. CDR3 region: CASSFLWGQTYSTDTQYF. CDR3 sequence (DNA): TGTGCCAGCAGTTTTTTGTGGGGGCAGACATATTCCACGGATACGCAGTATTTT.

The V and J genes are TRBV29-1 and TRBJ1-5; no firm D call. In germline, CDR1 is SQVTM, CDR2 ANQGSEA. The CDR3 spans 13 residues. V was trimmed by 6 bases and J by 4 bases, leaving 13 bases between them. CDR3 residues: CSVTSSGNQPQHF. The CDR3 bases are TGCAGCGTCACTAGTTCGGGGAATCAGCCCCAGCATTTT.

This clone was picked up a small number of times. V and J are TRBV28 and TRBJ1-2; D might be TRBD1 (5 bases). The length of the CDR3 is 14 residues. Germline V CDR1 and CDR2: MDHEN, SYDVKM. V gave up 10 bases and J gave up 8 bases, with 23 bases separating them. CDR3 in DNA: TGTGCCACTCTGGGGCGGGGCGGACCGGGGGGCTACACCTTC. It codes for CATLGRGGPGGYTF.